The clone carrying this T cell receptor beta chain occurred many times. Its antigen is currently unknown. The sample belongs to a study of T cell clonality in common variable immunodeficiency. General study results and limits: Compared with controls, CVID subjects had fewer shared TCRbeta clones. Patient heterogeneity in the CVID cohort limited correlations between repertoire features and clinical complications.

Generated by immunoSEQ multiplex PCR, the TCRdb table keeps only in-frame clones and is missing some. Observed in the sample are tens of thousands of clones, none of them singletons. The specimen sequenced was peripheral blood mononuclear cells. The clonotype was recovered from a person aged 18 to 75 in good health.

The covered CDR3 bases are TGTGCCAGCTCACCAGTTGGACAGGGGTCTCACGAG. This gives the protein CASSPVGQGSHE. The CDR3 in full is CASSPVGQGSHEQYF. This rearrangement joins TRBV18 to TRBJ2-7; 9 bases match TRBD1. The CDR3 end is not reached by the read, which stops 3 residues before it; the germline J gene fills it in. V dropped 2 bases and J dropped 5; count of bases not matched to a gene: 7. The CDR3 is 15 residues long. Germline lookup yields CDR1 KGHSH and CDR2 LQKENI.